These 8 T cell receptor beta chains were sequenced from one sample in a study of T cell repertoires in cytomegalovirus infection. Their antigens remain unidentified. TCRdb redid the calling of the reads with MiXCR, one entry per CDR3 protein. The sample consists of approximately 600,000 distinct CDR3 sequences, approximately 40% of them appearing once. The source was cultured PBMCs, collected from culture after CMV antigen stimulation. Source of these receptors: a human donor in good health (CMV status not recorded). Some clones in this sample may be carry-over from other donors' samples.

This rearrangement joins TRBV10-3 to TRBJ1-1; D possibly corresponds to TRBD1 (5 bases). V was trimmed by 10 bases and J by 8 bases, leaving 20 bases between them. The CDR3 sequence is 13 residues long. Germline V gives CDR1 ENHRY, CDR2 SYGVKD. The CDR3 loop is CATNPSGTPEAFF. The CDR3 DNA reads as TGTGCCACCAACCCCTCAGGGACCCCGGAAGCTTTCTTT.

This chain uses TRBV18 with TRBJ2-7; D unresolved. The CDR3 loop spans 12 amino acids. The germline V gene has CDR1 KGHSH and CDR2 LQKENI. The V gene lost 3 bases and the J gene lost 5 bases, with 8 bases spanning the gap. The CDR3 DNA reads TGTGCCAGCTCACCCCGGGTCGACGAGCAGTACTTC. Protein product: CASSPRVDEQYF.

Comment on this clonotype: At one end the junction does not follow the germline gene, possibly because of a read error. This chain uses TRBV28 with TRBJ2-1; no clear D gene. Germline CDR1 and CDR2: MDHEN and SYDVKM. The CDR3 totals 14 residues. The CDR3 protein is CAVSLANSHNEQFF. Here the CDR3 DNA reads TGTGCCGTGTCCCTGGCGAACTCCCACAATGAGCAGTTCTTC.

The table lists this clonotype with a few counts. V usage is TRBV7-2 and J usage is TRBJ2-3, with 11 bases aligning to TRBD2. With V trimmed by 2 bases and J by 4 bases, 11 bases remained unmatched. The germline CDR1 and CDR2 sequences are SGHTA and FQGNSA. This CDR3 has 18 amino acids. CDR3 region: CASSLHPILAGEADTQYF. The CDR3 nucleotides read TGTGCCAGCAGCTTACACCCGATACTAGCGGGAGAGGCAGATACGCAGTATTTT. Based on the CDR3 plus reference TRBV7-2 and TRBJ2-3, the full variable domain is GAGVSQSPSNKVTEKGKDVELRCDPISGHTALYWYRQSLGQGLEFLIYFQGNSAPDKSGLPSDRFSAERTGGSVSTLTIQRTQQEDSAVYLCASSLHPILAGEADTQYFGPGTRLTVL.

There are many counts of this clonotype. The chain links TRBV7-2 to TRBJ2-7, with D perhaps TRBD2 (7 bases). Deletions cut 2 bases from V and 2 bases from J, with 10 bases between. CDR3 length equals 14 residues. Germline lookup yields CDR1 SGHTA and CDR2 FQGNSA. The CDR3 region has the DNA TGTGCCAGCAGCTTAATAGGGGGGGCCTACGAGCAGTACTTC. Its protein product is CASSLIGGAYEQYF.

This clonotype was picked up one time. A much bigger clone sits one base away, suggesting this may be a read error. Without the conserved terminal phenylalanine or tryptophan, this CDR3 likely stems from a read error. The CDR3 loop is CASSLGGQGRWEQYL. CDR3 DNA sequence: TGTGCCAGCAGCTTAGGGGGACAGGGTCGATGGGAGCAGTACTTA. This chain joins TRBV7-2 and TRBJ2-7; 9 bases fit TRBD1. V shed 1 base and J 7 bases; nucleotides not matched to a gene: 8. CDR1 and CDR2 (germline): SGHTA, FQGNSA. This CDR3 comprises 15 residues.

CDR3 region: CASSPQGTTNTEAFF. CDR3 bases: TGTGCCAGCAGCCCTCAAGGGACAACGAACACTGAAGCTTTCTTT. The gene calls are TRBV9 and TRBJ1-1; D might be TRBD1 (6 bases). CDR3 length: 15 residues. V lost 4 bases to trimming and J lost 1 base, with 14 bases between them. The germline V gene has CDR1 SGDLS and CDR2 YYNGEE.

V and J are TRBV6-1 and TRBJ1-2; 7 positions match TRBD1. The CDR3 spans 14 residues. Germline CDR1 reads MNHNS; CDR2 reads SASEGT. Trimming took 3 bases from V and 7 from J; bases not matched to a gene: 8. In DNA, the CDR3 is TGTGCCAGCAGTGACCGACAGGGATATGGTGGCTACACCTTC. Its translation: CASSDRQGYGGYTF.